Sequencing of this T cell receptor (beta chain) was carried out in a study of blood T cell repertoires in COVID-19. Turning to the study itself: T cells, B-cell-depleted T cells, or PBMCs supplied cDNA or gDNA.

Recruitment covered 25 or so US areas and drew participants whose ages spanned roughly 18 to 100 years. All recovered Cohort 3 donors got two negative PCRs, got clearance, or saw symptom resolution. This clone occurred a few times. At the DNA level, this CDR3 is encoded by other sequences in the same sample as well. Per the study methods: Scientists estimated how many nucleated cells there were by amplifying reference gene primers. This table comes from immunoSEQ multiplex PCR, and its TCRdb copy is limited to in-frame clones, with some not included. The V and J calls and clone size were taken over from that table, and D and trimming were inferred from the DNA. The sample holds fewer than 350,000 clones, 85% seen once. CDR3 length: 15 amino acids. J was trimmed by 9 bases and V by 0 bases; bases with no gene match: 5. Germline V lookup: CDR1 SGHRS, CDR2 YFSETQ.

The source material was PBMCs or T cells enriched from blood (not recorded which). This TCR derives from a woman aged 45-65 years who had recovered from COVID-19. J is TRBJ1-6 and V is TRBV5-1, with TRBD1 identical over 8 bases. CDR3 sequence: CASSLGQGAGSPLHF. The CDR3 bases are TGCGCCAGCAGCTTGGGGCAGGGGGCAGGTTCACCCCTCCACTTT.